Sequencing of this T cell receptor (beta chain) was carried out in a study of blood T cell repertoires in COVID-19 (TCRdb year 2020). Study-level background: Collaborator samples came from the United States, Italy and Spain and covered acute and convalescent phases of COVID-19. The material from the prospective study consisted of cDNA or gDNA derived from T cells, B-cell-depleted T cells, or PBMCs. Subjects who had been exposed to COVID-19, were actively infected with it, or had recovered from it provided the deeply sampled blood TCRbeta repertoires that made up the dataset. Samples were obtained from the ongoing ImmuneRACE study (first 160 participants) and from about 1,300 subjects provided by 6 global collaborators. HLA class I and class II types, where available, came from metadata supplied by the sample provider rather than from assay-based typing. The repertoires were made available in a free public database intended to serve as a resource for research on the immune response to SARS-CoV-2. Sample metadata almost always included a de-identified subject ID, COVID-19 status, age in years and sex. The research as a whole found: How much clinical and demographic metadata was included differed by source and by participant, and the metadata was provided uncurated.

The CDR3 runs 14 residues from the cysteine to the phenylalanine. CDR3 DNA only is kept here, 42 bases in frame from base 1. Relative to germline, V is 5 bases shorter and J is 3 bases shorter, with 11 bases between their ends. The germline V gene (reference sequence) supplies CDR1 LNHDA and CDR2 SQIVND. Each collaborating institution followed its own protocols to collect whole blood in K2EDTA tubes. For TCRbeta analysis, collaborators shipped samples in one of three forms: frozen whole blood, isolated PBMCs, or DNA extracted from either of those sample types. About this clone: This receptor's antigen is unknown. It has no much larger one-base neighbor in the sample; base qualities were not kept.

The immunoSEQ Assay, a bias-controlled multiplex PCR, was used to amplify TCRbeta CDR3 regions from genomic DNA. Turning to the authors' computational methods: Within the assay, amplification of reference gene primers was used to estimate how many nucleated cells each sample contained. To quantify the absolute abundance of each unique TCRbeta CDR3 rearrangement, sequence reads were collapsed and filtered. Productive Simpson clonality was computed per sample as the square root of Simpson's diversity index over productive rearrangements. What TCRdb holds here is the immuneACCESS table cut down to in-frame rearrangements. Part of the clones is not present; checked against another copy, under half of the missing clones reflect an unresolved V gene, and the others are unexplained. The V and J calls and clone size are taken from that table; D and trimming were inferred from the DNA. The sample table records 150,000 to 200,000 clones; roughly nine tenths of these occur just once. Jointly, the top ten make up roughly 20% of the sample.

The chain employs TRBV19 and TRBJ2-1; the D gene is perhaps TRBD1, on 5 matching bases. The sequenced material came from peripheral blood. The TCR was taken from a man between 65 and 85 years old with active or convalescent COVID-19. This receptor has the CDR3 CASSPNQGYNEQFF. The sequenced DNA is TGTGCCAGTAGTCCCAATCAGGGCTACAATGAGCAGTTCTTC.